This T cell receptor (beta chain) was documented in a study of response to subunit inactivated influenza vaccine. In germline, CDR1 is MNHEY, CDR2 SVGEGT. The V end was cut by 2 bases, the J end by 6 bases, with 5 bases between. The CDR3 is 12 residues long. This clonotype occurred a few times. MiXCR was run by TCRdb on the RT-PCR reads, yielding one entry per CDR3 protein. The sample holds 450,000 to 500,000 distinct CDR3 sequences, 9.5% to 13% seen once. This specimen was PBMCs from blood, taken 40 to 50 days after vaccination. The gene calls are TRBV6-2 or TRBV6-3 and TRBJ1-5; D not certain. The clonotype originates from a man over 45 who received an inactivated influenza vaccine. This chain's CDR3 is CASSYIGQPQHF. The CDR3 DNA reads as TGTGCCAGCAGTTACATAGGTCAGCCCCAGCATTTT.